This TCR beta chain was profiled in a study of T cells after somatic rescue of genetic block. The assay was immunoSEQ multiplex PCR, and TCRdb's table has in-frame clones only and misses some. The data hold 10,000 to 15,000 clones, with 70% to 75% observed a single time. CDR1 is MNHEY and CDR2 is SVGAGI in the germline V gene. This CDR3 spans 14 amino acids. Deletions cut 0 bases from V and 5 bases from J, with 11 bases between. The sample holds a few counts of this clone. This receptor was taken from a boy between 5 and 17 years old. The specimen was peripheral blood mononuclear cells (PBMCs). The chain combines TRBV6-5 with TRBJ2-7; D is possibly TRBD1 (5 bases). The CDR3 DNA is TGTGCCAGCAGTTACTCCGGACACCAGAACGAGCAGTACTTC. Translating it yields CASSYSGHQNEQYF.